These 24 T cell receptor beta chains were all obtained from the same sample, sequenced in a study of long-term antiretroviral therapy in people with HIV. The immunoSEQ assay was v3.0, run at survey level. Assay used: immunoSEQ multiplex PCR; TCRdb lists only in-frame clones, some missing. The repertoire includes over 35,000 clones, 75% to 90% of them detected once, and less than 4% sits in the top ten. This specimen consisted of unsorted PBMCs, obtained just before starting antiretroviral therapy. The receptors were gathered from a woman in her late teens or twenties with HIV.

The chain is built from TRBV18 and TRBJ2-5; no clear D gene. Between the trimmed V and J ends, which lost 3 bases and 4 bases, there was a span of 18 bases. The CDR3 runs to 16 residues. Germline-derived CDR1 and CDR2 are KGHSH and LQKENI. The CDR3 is CASSPINGRVAETQYF. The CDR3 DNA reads TGTGCCAGCTCACCGATCAATGGCAGAGTGGCAGAGACCCAGTACTTC.

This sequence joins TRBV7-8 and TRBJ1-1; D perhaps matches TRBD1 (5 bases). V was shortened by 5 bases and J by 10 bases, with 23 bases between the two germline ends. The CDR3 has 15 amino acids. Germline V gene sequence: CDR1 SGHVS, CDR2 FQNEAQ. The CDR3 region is CASSVSPRDVGRAFF. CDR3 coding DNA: TGTGCCAGCAGCGTTTCTCCCAGGGACGTCGGGAGAGCTTTCTTT.

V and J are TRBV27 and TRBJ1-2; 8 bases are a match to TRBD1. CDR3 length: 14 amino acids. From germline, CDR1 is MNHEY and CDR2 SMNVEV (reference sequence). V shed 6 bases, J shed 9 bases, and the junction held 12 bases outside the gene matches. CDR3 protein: CASRSGQGGRSYTF. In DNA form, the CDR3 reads TGTGCCAGCAGGTCCGGACAGGGAGGCCGCAGCTACACCTTC.

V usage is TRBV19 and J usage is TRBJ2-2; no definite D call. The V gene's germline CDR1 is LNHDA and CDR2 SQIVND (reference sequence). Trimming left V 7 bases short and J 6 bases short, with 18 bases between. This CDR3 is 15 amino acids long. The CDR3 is CASTPKLSHSGELFF. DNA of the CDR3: TGTGCCAGTACTCCGAAGCTATCTCACTCCGGGGAGCTGTTTTTT.

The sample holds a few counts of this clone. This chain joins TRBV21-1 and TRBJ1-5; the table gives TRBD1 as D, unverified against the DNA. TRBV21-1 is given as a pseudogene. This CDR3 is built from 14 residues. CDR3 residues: CASGKDRGNQPQHF. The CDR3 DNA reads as TGTGCCAGCGGAAAGGACAGGGGCAATCAGCCCCAGCATTTT.

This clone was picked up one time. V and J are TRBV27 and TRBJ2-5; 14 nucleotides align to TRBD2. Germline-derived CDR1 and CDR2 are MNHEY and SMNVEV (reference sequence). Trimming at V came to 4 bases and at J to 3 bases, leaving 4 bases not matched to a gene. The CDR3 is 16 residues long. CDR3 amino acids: CASSSPGLAGEETQYF. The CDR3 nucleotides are TGTGCCAGCAGTTCCCCGGGACTAGCGGGAGAAGAGACCCAGTACTTC.

CDR3 protein: CASSAHRDYYNEQFF. The CDR3 nucleotides read TGTGCCAGCAGCGCGCACCGGGACTACTACAATGAGCAGTTCTTC. The chain is built from TRBV5-8 and TRBJ2-1, with TRBD2 matching 7 bases. Germline V gives CDR1 SGHTS, CDR2 YDEGEE. The CDR3 consists of 15 residues. V shed 4 bases, J shed 3 bases, and the junction held 7 bases outside the gene matches.

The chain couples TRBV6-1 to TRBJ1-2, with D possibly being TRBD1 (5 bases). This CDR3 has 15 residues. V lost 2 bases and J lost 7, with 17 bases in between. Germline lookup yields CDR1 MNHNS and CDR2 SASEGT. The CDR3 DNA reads TGTGCCAGCAGTGAATTCGACCTTGGGACGTCTGGCTACACCTTC. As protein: CASSEFDLGTSGYTF.

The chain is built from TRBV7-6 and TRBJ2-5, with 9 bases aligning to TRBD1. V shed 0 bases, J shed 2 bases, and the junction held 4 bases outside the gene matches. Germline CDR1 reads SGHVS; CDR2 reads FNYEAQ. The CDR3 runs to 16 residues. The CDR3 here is CASSLAKTGGQETQYF. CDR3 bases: TGTGCCAGCAGCTTAGCGAAGACAGGGGGACAAGAGACCCAGTACTTC.

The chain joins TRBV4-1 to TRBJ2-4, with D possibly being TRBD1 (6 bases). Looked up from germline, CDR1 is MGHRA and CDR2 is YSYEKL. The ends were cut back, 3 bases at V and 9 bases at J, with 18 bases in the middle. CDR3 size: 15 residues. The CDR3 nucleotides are TGCGCCAGCAGCCATAAGGGGGTTCCATCAAGCATTCAGTACTTC. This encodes CASSHKGVPSSIQYF.

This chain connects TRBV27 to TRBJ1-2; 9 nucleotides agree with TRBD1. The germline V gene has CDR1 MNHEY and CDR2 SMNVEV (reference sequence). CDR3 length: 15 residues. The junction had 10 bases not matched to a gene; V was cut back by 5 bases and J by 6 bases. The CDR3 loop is CASSLRGQGRNGYTF. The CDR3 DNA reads TGTGCCAGCAGTCTTCGAGGACAGGGGAGGAATGGCTACACCTTC.

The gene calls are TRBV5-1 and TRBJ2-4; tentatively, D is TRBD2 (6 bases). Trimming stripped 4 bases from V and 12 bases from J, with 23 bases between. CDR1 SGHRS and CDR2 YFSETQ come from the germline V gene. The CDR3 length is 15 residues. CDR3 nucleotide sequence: TGCGCCAGCAGCATATCGGACGGGGGAGGAAGGACTCAGTACTTC. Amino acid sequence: CASSISDGGGRTQYF.

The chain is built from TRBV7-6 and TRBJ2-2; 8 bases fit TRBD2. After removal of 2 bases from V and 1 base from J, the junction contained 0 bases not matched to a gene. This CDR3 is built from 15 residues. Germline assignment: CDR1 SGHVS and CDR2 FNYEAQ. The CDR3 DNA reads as TGTGCCAGCAGCTTAACTAGCGGGAACACCGGGGAGCTGTTTTTT. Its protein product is CASSLTSGNTGELFF.

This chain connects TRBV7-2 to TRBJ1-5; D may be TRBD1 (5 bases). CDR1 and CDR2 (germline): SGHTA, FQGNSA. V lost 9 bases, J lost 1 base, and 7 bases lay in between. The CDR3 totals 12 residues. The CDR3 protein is CASRQSNQPQHF. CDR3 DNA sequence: TGTGCCAGTAGACAGAGCAATCAGCCCCAGCATTTT.

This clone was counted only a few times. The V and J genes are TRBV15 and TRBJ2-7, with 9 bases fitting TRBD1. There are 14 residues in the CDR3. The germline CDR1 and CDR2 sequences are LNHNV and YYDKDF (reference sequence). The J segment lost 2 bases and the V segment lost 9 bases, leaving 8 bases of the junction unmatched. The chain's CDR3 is CATTTGTGTYEQYF. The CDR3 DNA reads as TGTGCCACAACGACCGGGACAGGGACCTACGAGCAGTACTTC.

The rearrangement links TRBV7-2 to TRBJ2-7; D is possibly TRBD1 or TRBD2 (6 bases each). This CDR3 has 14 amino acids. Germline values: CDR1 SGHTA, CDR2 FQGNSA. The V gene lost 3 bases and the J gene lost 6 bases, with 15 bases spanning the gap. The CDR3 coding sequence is TGTGCCAGCAGCTTTTGGGAAGGGGGAGGCGAGCAGTACTTC. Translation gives CASSFWEGGGEQYF.

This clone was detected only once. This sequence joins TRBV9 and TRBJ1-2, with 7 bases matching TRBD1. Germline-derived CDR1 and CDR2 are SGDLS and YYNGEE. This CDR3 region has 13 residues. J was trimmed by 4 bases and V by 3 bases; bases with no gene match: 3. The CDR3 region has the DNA TGTGCCAGCAGCGAGGGACAGCTCTATGGCTACACCTTC. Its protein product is CASSEGQLYGYTF. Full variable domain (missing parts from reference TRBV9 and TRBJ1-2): DSGVTQTPKHLITATGQRVTLRCSPRSGDLSVYWYQQSLDQGLQFLIQYYNGEERAKGNILERFSAQQFPDLHSELNLSSLELGDSALYFCASSEGQLYGYTFGSGTRLTVV.

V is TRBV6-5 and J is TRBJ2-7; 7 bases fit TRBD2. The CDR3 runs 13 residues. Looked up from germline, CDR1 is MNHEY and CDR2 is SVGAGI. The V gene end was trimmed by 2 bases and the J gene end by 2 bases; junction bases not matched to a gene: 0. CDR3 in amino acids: CASSYGLAYEQYF. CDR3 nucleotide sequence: TGTGCCAGCAGTTACGGACTAGCCTACGAGCAGTACTTC.

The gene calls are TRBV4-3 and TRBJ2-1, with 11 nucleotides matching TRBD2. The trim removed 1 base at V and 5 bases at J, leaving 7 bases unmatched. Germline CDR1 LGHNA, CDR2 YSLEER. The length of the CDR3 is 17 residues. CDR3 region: CASSQVSGGGFNNEQFF. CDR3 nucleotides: TGCGCCAGCAGCCAAGTTAGCGGGGGGGGATTTAACAATGAGCAGTTCTTC.

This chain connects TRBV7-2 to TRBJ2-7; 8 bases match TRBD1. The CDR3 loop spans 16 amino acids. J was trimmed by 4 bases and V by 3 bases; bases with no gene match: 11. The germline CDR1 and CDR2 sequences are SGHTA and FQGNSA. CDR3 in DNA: TGTGCCAGCAGCTTTCGATTCGGACAGGGTTCGTACGAGCAGTACTTC. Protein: CASSFRFGQGSYEQYF.

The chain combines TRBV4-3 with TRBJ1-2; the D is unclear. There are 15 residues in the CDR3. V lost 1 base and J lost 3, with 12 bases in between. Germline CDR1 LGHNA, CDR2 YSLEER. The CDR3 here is CASSQVGGRYYGYTF. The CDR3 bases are TGCGCCAGCAGCCAAGTGGGTGGAAGGTACTATGGCTACACCTTC.

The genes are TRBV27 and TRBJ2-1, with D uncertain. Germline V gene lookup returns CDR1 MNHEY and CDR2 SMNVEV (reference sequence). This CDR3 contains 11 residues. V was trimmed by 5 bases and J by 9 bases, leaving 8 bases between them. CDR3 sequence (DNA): TGTGCCAGCAGTCCTGGTACTGAGCAGTTCTTC. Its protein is CASSPGTEQFF.

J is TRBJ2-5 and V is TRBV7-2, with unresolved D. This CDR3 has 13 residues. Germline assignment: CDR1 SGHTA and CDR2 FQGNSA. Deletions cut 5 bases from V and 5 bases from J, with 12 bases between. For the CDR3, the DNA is TGTGCCAGCAGCCCAAGTGGGGTTGAGACCCAGTACTTC. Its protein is CASSPSGVETQYF. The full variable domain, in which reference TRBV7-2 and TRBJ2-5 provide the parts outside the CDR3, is GAGVSQSPSNKVTEKGKDVELRCDPISGHTALYWYRQSLGQGLEFLIYFQGNSAPDKSGLPSDRFSAERTGGSVSTLTIQRTQQEDSAVYLCASSPSGVETQYFGPGTRLLVL.

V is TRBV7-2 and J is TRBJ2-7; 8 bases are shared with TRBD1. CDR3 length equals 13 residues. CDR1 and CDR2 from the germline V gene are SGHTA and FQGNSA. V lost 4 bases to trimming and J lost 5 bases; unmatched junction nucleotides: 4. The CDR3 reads CASSYDRGHEQYF. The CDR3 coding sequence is TGTGCCAGCAGCTATGACAGGGGCCACGAGCAGTACTTC.